This TCR beta chain was sequenced in a study of read filtering for tumor transcriptome and immune sequencing. At the level of the study: Among patients, some 17 were male and some 15 female, aged roughly 45 to 80 (mean about 72). Whole-transcriptome libraries were prepared after DNase treatment. Study-wide results and caveats: Dropping single-read clonotypes raised IR-seq and RNA-seq shared-clonotype correlation. RNA-seq captured clonotypes less deeply and reliably than IR-seq.

CDR3 size: 14 residues. Germline V CDR1 and CDR2: SEHNR, FQNEAQ (reference sequence). V lost 4 bases and J lost 4, with 12 bases in between. This clonotype came up many times. The antigen remains unidentified. The library was built from roughly 400 ng RNA with molecular barcoded adaptors for alpha/delta and beta/gamma chains. MiXCR, applied by TCRdb to the reads, yields one record per CDR3 protein. Of tens of thousands of distinct CDR3 sequences listed, approximately 15% are singletons. Material for sequencing was a population of CD138-negative cells sorted from bone marrow. This chain links TRBV7-9 with TRBJ2-3; the D gene could be TRBD1 or TRBD2 (6 bases each). This receptor was taken from a donor at least 40 years old with multiple myeloma. The CDR3 protein is CASSSGGGSDTQYF. In DNA form, the CDR3 reads TGTGCCAGCAGCTCCGGAGGGGGTTCAGATACGCAGTATTTT.